This TCR beta chain was identified in a study of OX40 agonist ivuxolimab in advanced cancers. Background on the study: Checkpoint inhibitors had been given previously to 40% of patients.

The CDR3 is 16 residues long. V lost 4 bases and J lost 5, with 18 bases in between. Germline CDR1 is MRHNA and CDR2 is SNTAGT. About this clone: Its antigen is unidentified.

Systemic immunosuppression or autoimmune disease history was grounds to exclude patients. On cycle 4 day 1 and cycle 7 day 1, as well as at baseline, blood was sampled. Profiled with immunoSEQ multiplex PCR; TCRdb holds only in-frame clones, not every one. The sample has some 80,000 clones; around nine tenths are singletons. General study points: Normalized expansion of T-cell clones was also low for some nonresponders.

This specimen was CD4+ or CD8+ T cells sorted from blood, taken in a trial of the OX40 agonist ivuxolimab. The chain has TRBV6-4 and TRBJ2-1; weak D call: TRBD2 (6 bases). This clonotype was sampled from an adult with an advanced solid tumor such as melanoma, head and neck, liver or kidney cancer. CDR3 protein: CASSAVYGGVHNEQFF. DNA of the CDR3: TGTGCCAGCAGTGCCGTATACGGGGGTGTGCACAATGAGCAGTTCTTC.